Listed here are 15 T cell receptor beta chains from one sample, sequenced in a study. Via MiXCR, TCRdb re-called the 5' RACE reads, giving one row per CDR3 protein. Of about 32,000 distinct CDR3 sequences detected, roughly 24% appear once; the ten largest clones hold 3.5% to 5%. Sequencing input: memory CD4+ T cells sorted from blood. The subset is: memory CD4+ T cells, CD4+CD45RO+CD25-. The receptors shown here come from a female donor with breast cancer.

The chain couples TRBV6-5 to TRBJ2-7; D perhaps matches TRBD1 (6 bases). The CDR3 runs to 15 residues. V dropped 2 bases and J dropped 0 bases, with 11 bases sitting between them. Germline V gives CDR1 MNHEY, CDR2 SVGAGI. The CDR3 loop is CASSYRQASSYEQYF. The CDR3, as DNA: TGTGCCAGCAGTTACCGACAGGCGAGCTCCTACGAGCAGTACTTC.

On this clonotype itself: As the CDR3 is not closed by the conserved phenylalanine or tryptophan, this likely results from a read error. This chain uses TRBV7-9 with TRBJ2-4, with TRBD1 matching over 7 bases. This CDR3 spans 15 amino acids. Germline trimming cut 5 bases from V and 3 bases from J; bases unmatched to any gene: 7. Germline CDR1 and CDR2: SEHNR and FQNEAQ (reference sequence). The CDR3 DNA sequence: TGTGCCAGCAGCCCACCCGGGACAGACAAAAACATTCAGTACTGC. Translation gives CASSPPGTDKNIQYC.

With respect to this clonotype: A junction end diverges from the germline sequence, so it may reflect a read error. This sequence joins TRBV28 and TRBJ1-1; TRBD1 is a possible D gene (6 bases). Germline V gene lookup returns CDR1 MDHEN and CDR2 SYDVKM. The CDR3 sequence is 15 residues long. CDR3 sequence (DNA): TGTGCCGGCAGTCTCTTAGACAGGTTGAACACTGAAGCTTTCTTT. It translates to CAGSLLDRLNTEAFF.

Note on this clonotype: A much larger clonotype is one base distant, so this may be a read error. The chain joins TRBV4-1 to TRBJ1-6, with a tentative D call TRBD1 (6 bases). The CDR3 extends over 15 amino acids. Germline-derived CDR1 and CDR2 are MGHRA and YSYEKL. The CDR3, as DNA: TGCGCCAGCGGCCAAGTACAGGGTGGTAGTTCACCCCTCCACTTT. Protein product: CASGQVQGGSSPLHF.

The chain joins TRBV11-1 to TRBJ2-3; TRBD2 matches at 7 bases. This CDR3 is built from 14 residues. Looked up from germline, CDR1 is SGHAT and CDR2 is FQDESV (reference sequence). V lost 5 bases, J lost 0 bases, and 2 bases stayed unmatched. The CDR3 here is CASSLSGSTDTQYF. The CDR3 DNA follows: TGTGCCAGCAGCCTTAGCGGGAGCACAGATACGCAGTATTTT.

A note on this clonotype: The junction departs from germline at one end; a sequencing error may be responsible. The genes are TRBV27 and TRBJ2-2; D remains ambiguous. Per the germline V gene, CDR1 is MNHEY and CDR2 is SMNVEV (reference sequence). The length of the CDR3 is 14 residues. As DNA, the CDR3 is TGTACCAGCAGTTTGGGCACATTGCTCGGGGAGCTGTTTTTT. It translates to CTSSLGTLLGELFF.

This clonotype was counted ten times or more. The chain recombines TRBV12-3 or TRBV12-4 with TRBJ2-3; TRBD1 is a possible D gene (5 bases). CDR3 length: 15 residues. Between the trimmed V and J ends, which lost 6 bases and 4 bases, there was a span of 17 bases. CDR3 nucleotides: TGTGCCAGCAGGACCGCAGGGAAACATGCAGATACGCAGTATTTT. The encoded protein is CASRTAGKHADTQYF.

This clonotype appeared a few times. V usage is TRBV10-3 and J usage is TRBJ2-1; no definite D call. The germline V gene encodes CDR1 ENHRY and CDR2 SYGVKD. This CDR3 contains 14 residues. The V and J ends lost 3 bases and 10 bases respectively, with 16 bases between them. In DNA, the CDR3 is TGTGCCATCAGTGAAGTCGATTTAAAACCCGAGCAGTTCTTC. This gives the protein CAISEVDLKPEQFF.

This clonotype was counted a few times. The chain has TRBV4-1 and TRBJ2-1; D unclear. The length of the CDR3 is 15 residues. The ends were cut back, 4 bases at V and 1 base at J, with 11 bases in the middle. The germline gives CDR1 MGHRA, CDR2 YSYEKL. This CDR3 is CASSPAGRSYNEQFF. The DNA for the CDR3 is TGCGCCAGCAGCCCAGCCGGTAGGTCCTACAATGAGCAGTTCTTC.

A remark on this clonotype: A clone one base away is much larger, so this may be a read error. V gene TRBV5-1 combines with J gene TRBJ1-2; possible D gene TRBD1, 5 bases. The V gene lost 1 base and the J gene lost 6 bases, with 31 bases spanning the gap. The CDR3 totals 20 residues. Germline V CDR1 and CDR2: SGHRS, YFSETQ. CDR3 nucleotide sequence: TGCGCCAGCAGCTTGTGGGGCACGGGGGTCAGCATGGAAGATAGAAATGGCTACACCTTC. Protein product: CASSLWGTGVSMEDRNGYTF.

In this sample, this clonotype turned up many times. The rearrangement uses TRBV7-9 and TRBJ1-2; D is uncertain. The V end lost 5 bases, the J end lost 4 bases, and 17 bases lay between the germline ends. Germline V gene sequence: CDR1 SEHNR, CDR2 FQNEAQ (reference sequence). This CDR3 is 15 amino acids long. Here the CDR3 reads CASSLHASEGYGYTF. For the CDR3, the DNA is TGTGCCAGCAGCCTCCACGCCTCAGAGGGCTATGGCTACACCTTC.

This clonotype was observed a few times. The chain carries TRBV28 and TRBJ2-7; D remains ambiguous. V dropped 5 bases and J dropped 4 bases, with 15 bases sitting between them. This CDR3 region has 14 residues. CDR1 MDHEN and CDR2 SYDVKM come from the germline V gene. The DNA for the CDR3 is TGTGCCAGCAGTCTCGGTTTGTCCCCATACGAGCAGTACTTC. Translating gives CASSLGLSPYEQYF.

On this clonotype: In this CDR3 the conserved last residue, phenylalanine or tryptophan, is missing, so a read error is likely. This chain uses TRBV4-1 with TRBJ2-3; D is ambiguous. CDR3 length: 15 amino acids. V lost 3 bases, J lost 3 bases, and 13 bases lay in between. CDR1 and CDR2 from the germline V gene are MGHRA and YSYEKL. CDR3 nucleotides: TGCGCCAGCAGCCACCCGGGCTTTCAAACAGATACGCAGTATGTT. It is translated as CASSHPGFQTDTQYV.

In this sample, this clonotype turned up a few times. V gene TRBV18 combines with J gene TRBJ1-1; perhaps TRBD1 as D (5 bases). This CDR3 comprises 12 residues. The V and J ends lost 4 bases and 7 bases respectively, with 10 bases between them. Germline V gene sequence: CDR1 KGHSH, CDR2 LQKENI. The CDR3 sequence is CASSQAGLEAFF. CDR3 bases: TGTGCCAGCTCACAGGCAGGGCTTGAAGCTTTCTTT.

V is TRBV5-6 and J is TRBJ2-7; the match to TRBD2 covers 11 bases. V trimming: 2 bases; J trimming: 1 base; junction bases outside the gene matches: 5. This CDR3 spans 16 amino acids. The germline CDR1 and CDR2 sequences are SGHDT and YYEEEE. The CDR3 loop reads CASSFWGTSGSYEQYF. CDR3 DNA sequence: TGTGCCAGCAGCTTTTGGGGGACTAGCGGTTCCTACGAGCAGTACTTC. Full variable domain (missing parts from reference TRBV5-6 and TRBJ2-7): DAGVTQSPTHLIKTRGQQVTLRCSPKSGHDTVSWYQQALGQGPQFIFQYYEEEERQRGNFPDRFSGHQFPNYSSELNVNALLLGDSALYLCASSFWGTSGSYEQYFGPGTRLTVT.